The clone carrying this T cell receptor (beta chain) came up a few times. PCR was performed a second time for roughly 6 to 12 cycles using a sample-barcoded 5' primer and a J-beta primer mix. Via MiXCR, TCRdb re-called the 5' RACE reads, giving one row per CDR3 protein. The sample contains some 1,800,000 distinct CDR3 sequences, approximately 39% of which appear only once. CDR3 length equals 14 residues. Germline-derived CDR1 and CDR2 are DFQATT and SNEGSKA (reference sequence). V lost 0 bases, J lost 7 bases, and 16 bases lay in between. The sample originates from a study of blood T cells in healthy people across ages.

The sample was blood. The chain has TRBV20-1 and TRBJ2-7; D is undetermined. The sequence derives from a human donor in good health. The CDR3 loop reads CSARDNYPVGEQYF. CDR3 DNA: TGCAGTGCTAGAGACAACTACCCCGTGGGAGAGCAGTACTTC.